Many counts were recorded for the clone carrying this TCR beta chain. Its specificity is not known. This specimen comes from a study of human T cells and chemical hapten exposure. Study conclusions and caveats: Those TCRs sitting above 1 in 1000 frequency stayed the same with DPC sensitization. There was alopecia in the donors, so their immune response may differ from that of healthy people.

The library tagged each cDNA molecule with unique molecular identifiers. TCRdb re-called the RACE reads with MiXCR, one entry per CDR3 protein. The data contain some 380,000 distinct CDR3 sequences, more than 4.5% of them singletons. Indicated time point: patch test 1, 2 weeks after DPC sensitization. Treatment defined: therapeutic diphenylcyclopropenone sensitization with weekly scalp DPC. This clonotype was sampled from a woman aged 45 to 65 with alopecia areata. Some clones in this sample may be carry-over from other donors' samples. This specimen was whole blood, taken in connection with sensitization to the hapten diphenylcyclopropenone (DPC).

This chain's CDR3 is CASSLGTVSYEQYF. The CDR3 nucleotides read TGTGCCAGCAGTTTGGGGACGGTGTCCTACGAGCAGTACTTC. The rearrangement uses TRBV28 and TRBJ2-7; D assignment may be TRBD1 or TRBD2 (5 bases each). V gave up 3 bases and J gave up 1 base, with 10 bases separating them. Germline V lookup: CDR1 MDHEN, CDR2 SYDVKM. This CDR3 is 14 amino acids long.